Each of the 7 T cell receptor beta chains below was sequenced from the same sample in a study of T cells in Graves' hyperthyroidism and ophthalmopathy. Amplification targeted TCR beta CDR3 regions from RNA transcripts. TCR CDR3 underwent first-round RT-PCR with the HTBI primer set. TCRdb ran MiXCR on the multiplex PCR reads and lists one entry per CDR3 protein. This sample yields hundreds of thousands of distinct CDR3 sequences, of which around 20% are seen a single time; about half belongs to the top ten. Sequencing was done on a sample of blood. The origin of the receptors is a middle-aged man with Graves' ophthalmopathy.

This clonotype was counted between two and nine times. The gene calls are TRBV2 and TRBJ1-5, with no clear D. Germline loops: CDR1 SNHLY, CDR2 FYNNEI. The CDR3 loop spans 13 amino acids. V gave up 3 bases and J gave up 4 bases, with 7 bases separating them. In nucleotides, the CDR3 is TGTGCCAGCAGTGACCCCGGGAATCAGCCCCAGCATTTT. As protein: CASSDPGNQPQHF. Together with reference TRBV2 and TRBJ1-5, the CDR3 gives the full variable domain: EPEVTQTPSHQVTQMGQEVILRCVPISNHLYFYWYRQILGQKVEFLVSFYNNEISEKSEIFDDQFSVERPDGSNFTLKIRSTKLEDSAMYFCASSDPGNQPQHFGDGTRLSIL.

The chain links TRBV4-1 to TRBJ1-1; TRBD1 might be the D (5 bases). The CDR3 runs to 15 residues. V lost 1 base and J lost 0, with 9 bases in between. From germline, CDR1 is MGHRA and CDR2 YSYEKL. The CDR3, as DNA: TGCGCCAGCAGCCAAGGTCAGGGCGTGAACACTGAAGCTTTCTTT. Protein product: CASSQGQGVNTEAFF.

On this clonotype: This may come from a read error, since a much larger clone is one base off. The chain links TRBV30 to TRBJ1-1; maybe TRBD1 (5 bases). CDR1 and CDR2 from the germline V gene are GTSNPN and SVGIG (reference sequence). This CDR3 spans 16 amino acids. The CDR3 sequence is CTWSVRETEKYTEAFF. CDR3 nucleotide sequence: TGTACCTGGAGTGTACGGGAGACAGAGAAATACACTGAAGCTTTCTTT.

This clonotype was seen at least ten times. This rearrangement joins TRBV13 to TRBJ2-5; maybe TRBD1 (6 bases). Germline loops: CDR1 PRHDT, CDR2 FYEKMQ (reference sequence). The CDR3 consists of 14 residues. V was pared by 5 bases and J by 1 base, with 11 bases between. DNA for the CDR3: TGTGCCAGCAGCCCCGTGGGGGCCCAAGAGACCCAGTACTTC. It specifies CASSPVGAQETQYF.

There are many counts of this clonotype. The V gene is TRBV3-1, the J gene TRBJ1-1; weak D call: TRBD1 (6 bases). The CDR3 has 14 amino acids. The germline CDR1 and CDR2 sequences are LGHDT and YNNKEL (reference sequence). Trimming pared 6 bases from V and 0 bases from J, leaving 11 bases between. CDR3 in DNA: TGTGCCAGCAGTCGACAGGACTTGAACACTGAAGCTTTCTTT. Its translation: CASSRQDLNTEAFF.

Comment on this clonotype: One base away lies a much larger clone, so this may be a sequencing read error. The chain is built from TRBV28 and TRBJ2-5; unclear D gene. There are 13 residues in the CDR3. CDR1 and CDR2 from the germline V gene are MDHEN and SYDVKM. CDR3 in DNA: TGTGCCAGCGGAAGGAACGACCCAGAGGCCCAGTACTTC. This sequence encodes CASGRNDPEAQYF. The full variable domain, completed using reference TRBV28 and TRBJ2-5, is DVKVTQSSRYLVKRTGEKVFLECVQDMDHENMFWYRQDPGLGLRLIYFSYDVKMKEKGDIPEGYSVSREKKERFSLILESASTNQTSMYLCASGRNDPEAQYFGPGTRLLVL.

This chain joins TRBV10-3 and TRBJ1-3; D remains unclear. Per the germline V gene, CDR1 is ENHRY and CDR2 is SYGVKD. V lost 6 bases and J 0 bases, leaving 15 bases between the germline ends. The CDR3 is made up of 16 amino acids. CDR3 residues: CAIRFGVGNSGNTIYF. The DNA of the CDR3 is TGTGCCATCAGATTCGGAGTAGGTAACTCTGGAAACACCATATATTTT.